A single sample is the source of the 21 T cell receptor beta chains below, sequenced in a study of shared clonotypes between healthy human individuals. The method was immunoSEQ multiplex PCR; TCRdb's version includes in-frame clones alone and lacks a portion of them. The data show around 530,000 clones, with around 77% seen just once and around 13% held by the top ten. Specimen: PBMCs. These receptors all stem from a woman aged 40 to 49 in good health. Some clones in this sample may be carry-over from other donors' samples.

The chain joins TRBV28 to TRBJ2-7, with D maybe TRBD2 (6 bases). The CDR3 length is 14 residues. V was shortened by 3 bases and J by 1 base, with 10 bases between the two germline ends. In germline, CDR1 is MDHEN, CDR2 SYDVKM. CDR3 protein: CASSFIGGSYEQYF. CDR3 in DNA: TGTGCCAGCAGTTTCATCGGAGGGTCCTACGAGCAGTACTTC.

J is TRBJ2-5 and V is TRBV5-1, with TRBD2 as a possible D gene (6 bases). Trimming took 5 bases from V and 0 from J, leaving 8 bases between them. From germline, CDR1 is SGHRS and CDR2 YFSETQ. The CDR3 spans 13 residues. The chain's CDR3 is CASSGGNQETQYF. In DNA form, the CDR3 reads TGCGCCAGCAGTGGGGGGAACCAAGAGACCCAGTACTTC.

This clone was recorded many times. The chain joins TRBV5-1 to TRBJ1-1; 10 positions agree with TRBD1. Germline CDR1 reads SGHRS; CDR2 reads YFSETQ. The CDR3 spans 16 residues. J lost 4 bases, V lost 0 bases, and 6 bases had no gene match. CDR3 nucleotide sequence: TGCGCCAGCAGCTTGGGGACAGGGGGTTTGATCACTGAAGCTTTCTTT. Translating it yields CASSLGTGGLITEAFF. Combining the CDR3 with reference TRBV5-1 and TRBJ1-1 gives the whole variable domain KAGVTQTPRYLIKTRGQQVTLSCSPISGHRSVSWYQQTPGQGLQFLFEYFSETQRNKGNFPGRFSGRQFSNSRSEMNVSTLELGDSALYLCASSLGTGGLITEAFFGQGTRLTVV.

The CDR3 loop is CASSNSPGTSGSNEQFF. The CDR3 DNA sequence: TGCGCCAGCAGCAACTCCCCAGGGACTAGCGGGAGCAATGAGCAGTTCTTC. The chain combines TRBV4-3 with TRBJ2-1; TRBD2 matches at 14 bases. Germline CDR1 reads LGHNA; CDR2 reads YSLEER. The CDR3 consists of 17 residues. The J segment lost 6 bases and the V segment lost 5 bases, leaving 9 bases of the junction unmatched.

Worth noting for this clone: At one end, the junction sequence differs from germline, possibly due to a read error. The sample carries other DNA sequences with the same CDR3. V is TRBV28 and J is TRBJ1-4; TRBD1 matches at 8 bases. Germline-derived CDR1 and CDR2 are MDHEN and SYDVKM. The CDR3 extends over 14 amino acids. CDR3 sequence reads: CASRLQGDDEKLFF. The CDR3 DNA reads TGCGCCAGCAGACTACAGGGGGACGATGAAAAACTGTTTTTT.

The chain joins TRBV10-1 to TRBJ2-1; D perhaps matches TRBD2 (6 bases). Trimming shortened V by 2 bases and J by 6 bases, and 17 bases separated the two germline ends. The length of the CDR3 is 16 residues. Germline V CDR1 and CDR2: WNHNN, SYGVQD (reference sequence). CDR3 coding DNA: TGCGCCAGCAGTGAGCGGGGGTGGATGAGGGCCAATGAGCAGTTCTTC. Translating it yields CASSERGWMRANEQFF.

The V and J genes are TRBV7-9 and TRBJ1-1; the match to TRBD1 covers 9 bases. Germline assignment: CDR1 SEHNR and CDR2 FQNEAQ (reference sequence). The length of the CDR3 is 17 residues. V shed 5 bases and J 0 bases; nucleotides not matched to a gene: 10. The CDR3 DNA follows: TGTGCCAGCAGCCGAAACCCATGGACAGGGGTGAACACTGAAGCTTTCTTT. As protein: CASSRNPWTGVNTEAFF.

The chain has TRBV6-1 and TRBJ2-7; 8 bases line up with TRBD1. This CDR3 spans 15 amino acids. V lost 2 bases and J lost 4; bases outside the gene matches: 7. From germline, CDR1 is MNHNS and CDR2 SASEGT. The CDR3 bases are TGTGCCAGCAGTGAACTTGGGACAGGAAATTACGAGCAGTACTTC. The encoded protein is CASSELGTGNYEQYF.

For this clone: Germline is not matched at one junction end, which may reflect a read error. This chain joins TRBV6-6 and TRBJ1-5; weak D call: TRBD1 (5 bases). The CDR3 loop spans 12 amino acids. The V gene's germline CDR1 is MNHNY and CDR2 SVGAGI (reference sequence). CDR3 in amino acids: CQTGESNQPQHF. The CDR3, as DNA: TGCCAAACAGGAGAATCCAATCAGCCCCAGCATTTT.

The chain carries TRBV2 and TRBJ1-1; TRBD1 is a possible D gene (5 bases). The CDR3 length is 15 residues. Trimming pared 0 bases from V and 5 bases from J, leaving 13 bases between. Germline V CDR1 and CDR2: SNHLY, FYNNEI. In DNA, the CDR3 is TGTGCCAGCAGTGAAGCCCTCAGGGTATCGACTGAAGCTTTCTTT. Translation: CASSEALRVSTEAFF.

J is TRBJ2-1 and V is TRBV30; D not certain. The germline V gene has CDR1 GTSNPN and CDR2 SVGIG (reference sequence). This CDR3 comprises 11 residues. The V end was cut by 0 bases, the J end by 7 bases, with 4 bases between. The CDR3 DNA is TGTGCCTGGAGTGTATCTAATGAGCAGTTCTTC. Translation: CAWSVSNEQFF.

This clone was detected a few times. The rearrangement uses TRBV6-1 and TRBJ2-1; D not resolved. The V end lost 7 bases, the J end lost 2 bases, and 6 bases lay between the germline ends. The CDR3 runs to 12 residues. The germline gives CDR1 MNHNS, CDR2 SASEGT. The CDR3 spells CASKGTYNEQFF. The CDR3 coding sequence is TGTGCCAGCAAGGGCACCTACAATGAGCAGTTCTTC.

This clone was counted a few times. This probably arose from a read error, given a far larger clone one base away. The sample carries other DNA sequences with the same CDR3. The chain recombines TRBV29-1 with TRBJ2-5, with D perhaps matching TRBD1 or TRBD2 (6 bases each). Matching the DNA end better, TRBJ2-7 makes the J call doubtful. The germline V gene has CDR1 SQVTM and CDR2 ANQGSEA. This CDR3 is built from 14 residues. The CDR3 is CSVGAGREPYEQYF. The CDR3 DNA reads TGCAGTGTGGGGGCTGGGCGGGAACCCTACGAGCAGTACTTC.

This clone has only a few counts. The rearrangement links TRBV5-8 to TRBJ1-1; D might be TRBD1 (5 bases). This CDR3 is built from 15 residues. The germline gives CDR1 SGHTS, CDR2 YDEGEE. V shed 0 bases and J shed 0 bases, with 9 bases lying between them. For the CDR3, the DNA is TGTGCCAGCAGCTTGGGAGCAGGGATGAACACTGAAGCTTTCTTT. Protein sequence: CASSLGAGMNTEAFF.

The chain is built from TRBV28 and TRBJ2-1; 9 positions agree with TRBD1. Trimming cost V 10 bases and J 2 bases; bases outside gene matches: 6. CDR3 length: 14 residues. The V gene's germline CDR1 is MDHEN and CDR2 SYDVKM. CDR3 amino acids: CATSGQGTYNEQFF. In DNA form, the CDR3 reads TGTGCCACGTCTGGACAGGGGACCTACAATGAGCAGTTCTTC.

This chain uses TRBV5-1 with TRBJ2-7, with D hard to call. The V and J ends lost 3 bases and 6 bases respectively, with 10 bases between them. Germline lookup yields CDR1 SGHRS and CDR2 YFSETQ. The CDR3 runs 12 residues. CDR3 sequence (DNA): TGCGCCAGCAGCTCTTACCTGGGCGAGCAGTACTTC. Translating gives CASSSYLGEQYF.

There are a few counts of this clone. A far bigger clonotype differs at one base, so this is likely a read error. V is TRBV30 and J is TRBJ2-5; 8 bases line up with TRBD2. Looked up from germline, CDR1 is GTSNPN and CDR2 is SVGIG (reference sequence). The CDR3 is made up of 13 amino acids. V shed 1 base and J 9 bases; nucleotides not matched to a gene: 7. CDR3 loop: CAWSAPAGEAQYF. For the CDR3, the DNA is TGTGCCTGGAGTGCGCCAGCGGGGGAGGCCCAGTACTTC.

This clone has more than one count but fewer than ten. The chain employs TRBV29-1 and TRBJ1-5, with 7 bases matching TRBD1. V shed 1 base and J 7 bases; nucleotides not matched to a gene: 4. Germline V gene data show CDR1 as SQVTM and CDR2 as ANQGSEA. This CDR3 contains 13 residues. The CDR3 coding sequence is TGCAGCGTTGAAGTGGCCAGGGGGCAGCCCCAGCATTTT. Translating gives CSVEVARGQPQHF.

The CDR3 DNA sequence: TGTGCCTGGGGGACAGGGGGCGCTTCAGAGACCCAGTACTTC. Amino acids: CAWGTGGASETQYF. The J gene is TRBJ2-5, the V gene TRBV30, with 12 positions matching TRBD1. The J segment lost 4 bases and the V segment lost 5 bases, leaving 5 bases of the junction unmatched. This CDR3 contains 14 residues. Germline values: CDR1 GTSNPN, CDR2 SVGIG (reference sequence).

With respect to this clone: At the DNA level, this CDR3 is encoded by other sequences in the same sample as well. The chain combines TRBV7-9 with TRBJ1-5, with D maybe TRBD1 (5 bases). The CDR3 consists of 13 residues. Germline CDR1 reads SEHNR; CDR2 reads FQNEAQ (reference sequence). Trimming took 1 base from V and 5 from J, leaving 6 bases between them. DNA of the CDR3: TGTGCCAGCAGCTTAGTGGGGGATCAGCCCCAGCATTTT. Translated: CASSLVGDQPQHF.

The V gene is TRBV7-9, the J gene TRBJ2-1; D gene unclear. This CDR3 spans 14 amino acids. Germline V lookup: CDR1 SEHNR, CDR2 FQNEAQ (reference sequence). V shed 2 bases and J shed 6 bases, with 11 bases lying between them. CDR3 bases: TGTGCCAGCAGCTTATCAGCACCCCCCAATGAGCAGTTCTTC. This sequence encodes CASSLSAPPNEQFF.